The rows below give T cell receptor beta chains drawn from one sample of a study of siplizumab effects on memory and regulatory T cells. Profiled with immunoSEQ multiplex PCR; TCRdb holds only in-frame clones, not every one. Of over 85,000 clones listed, about nine tenths are singletons. Sequenced material: CD4+ T cells sorted from blood. These receptors were taken from a human donor in good health. Both conserved end residues are part of each CDR3. D genes are given only for firm matches. The size field is filled for only some rows; it gives once, few, many or a size class.

>-|-|TRBJ1-2|TRBV29-1
CSAVGQGYGYTF
TGCAGCGCCGTCGGGCAGGGCTATGGCTACACCTTC
>-|-|TRBJ1-3|TRBV7-6
CASSSGSGNTIYF
TGTGCCAGCAGCTCGGGATCTGGAAACACCATATATTTT
>few|-|TRBJ1-5|TRBV18
CASSPDQGNQPQHF
TGTGCCAGCTCACCAGATCAGGGTAATCAGCCCCAGCATTTT
>-|TRBD1|TRBJ2-5|TRBV4-1
CASSRTRGQGPQETQYF
TGCGCCAGCAGCCGAACCCGGGGACAGGGACCCCAAGAGACCCAGTACTTC
>-|-|TRBJ1-1|TRBV25-1
CASSEPGSPTEAFF
TGTGCCAGCAGTGAGCCTGGATCCCCCACTGAAGCTTTCTTT
>-|TRBD2|TRBJ2-1|TRBV6-5
CASSYRRGGRNEQFF
TGTGCCAGCAGTTACCGGCGGGGGGGCCGGAATGAGCAGTTCTTC
>-|-|TRBJ1-4|TRBV7-9
CASSLIAATNEKLFF
TGTGCCAGCAGCTTAATTGCAGCAACTAATGAAAAACTGTTTTTT
>-|-|TRBJ2-1|TRBV5-1
CASSLGASTYNEQFF
TGCGCCAGCAGCTTGGGGGCCTCGACCTACAATGAGCAGTTCTTC
>-|-|TRBJ1-4|TRBV6-5
CASSYSTSWGEKLFF
TGTGCCAGCAGTTACTCGACCTCATGGGGTGAAAAACTGTTTTTT
>once|-|TRBJ2-3|TRBV7-3
CASSLLPASTDTQYF
TGTGCCAGCAGCTTACTTCCTGCTAGCACAGATACGCAGTATTTT
>-|TRBD1|TRBJ1-2|TRBV18
CASSPGTGSLNYGYTF
TGTGCCAGCTCACCCGGGACAGGGTCTCTTAACTATGGCTACACCTTC
>-|-|TRBJ2-3|TRBV5-4
CASSLGNTDTQYF
TGTGCCAGCAGCTTGGGAAACACAGATACGCAGTATTTT
>-|-|TRBJ1-5|TRBV2
CASSPENSNQPQHF
TGTGCCAGCAGCCCTGAAAATAGCAATCAGCCCCAGCATTTT
>-|-|TRBJ1-5|TRBV5-6
CASSSTGPGASQPQHF
TGTGCCAGCAGCTCCACTGGGCCCGGAGCGAGTCAGCCCCAGCATTTT
>-|TRBD1|TRBJ1-5|TRBV19
CASSMSGTVNQPQHF
TGTGCCAGTAGTATGTCCGGGACAGTCAATCAGCCCCAGCATTTT
>once|TRBD1|TRBJ2-5|TRBV5-8
CASSPGTGKQETQYF
TGTGCCAGCAGCCCCGGGACAGGGAAACAAGAGACCCAGTACTTC
>-|TRBD1|TRBJ1-2|TRBV6-6
CASREPRDRAYGYTF
TGTGCCAGCAGAGAACCCCGGGACAGGGCTTATGGCTACACCTTC
>-|-|TRBJ1-6|TRBV14
CASSQDFWTLHF
TGTGCCAGCAGCCAAGACTTTTGGACCCTCCACTTT
>-|-|TRBJ2-3|TRBV7-3
CASSLTDGGRDTQYF
TGTGCCAGCAGCTTAACGGACGGGGGAAGAGATACGCAGTATTTT
>-|TRBD1|TRBJ1-1|TRBV6-5
CASSRGTGAPTEAFF
TGTGCCAGCAGTAGGGGGACAGGGGCTCCCACTGAAGCTTTCTTT
>once|-|TRBJ1-1|TRBV11-2
CATLLDERGGGTEAFF
TGTGCCACCCTTCTAGATGAACGAGGGGGTGGCACTGAAGCTTTCTTT
>-|TRBD1|TRBJ1-1|TRBV19
CASSSPTGTMNTEAFF
TGTGCCAGTAGTAGTCCGACAGGGACCATGAACACTGAAGCTTTCTTT
>-|TRBD1|TRBJ1-2|TRBV10-3
CAITRTGPNYGYTF
TGTGCCATTACTCGGACAGGGCCTAACTATGGCTACACCTTC
>-|-|TRBJ2-7|TRBV19
CASSSSREESSYEQYF
TGTGCCAGTAGTAGTAGCAGGGAAGAAAGCTCCTACGAGCAGTACTTC
>-|-|TRBJ1-1|TRBV2
CASSPQFMNTEAFF
TGTGCCAGCAGTCCACAGTTTATGAACACTGAAGCTTTCTTT
>-|-|TRBJ1-2|TRBV10-3
CAISESGGNYGYTF
TGTGCCATCAGTGAGTCCGGGGGGAACTATGGCTACACCTTC
>-|-|TRBJ1-5|TRBV27
CASSSAGLNQPQHF
TGTGCCAGCAGTTCGGCAGGGCTCAATCAGCCCCAGCATTTT
>-|-|TRBJ2-1|TRBV6-6
CASSRGLLYNEQFF
TGTGCCAGCAGCCGGGGACTCCTCTACAATGAGCAGTTCTTC
>-|-|TRBJ2-7|TRBV5-1
CASSLTGSSYEQYF
TGCGCCAGCAGCTTGACCGGGAGCTCCTACGAGCAGTACTTC
>-|-|TRBJ1-6|TRBV2
CASSELGRANNSPLHF
TGTGCCAGCAGTGAACTAGGGAGGGCGAATAATTCACCCCTCCACTTT
>once|-|TRBJ1-1|TRBV29-1
CSVDKGSNTEAFF
TGCAGCGTTGACAAGGGATCGAACACTGAAGCTTTCTTT
>-|TRBD1|TRBJ1-4|TRBV29-1
CSVTGTGATNEKLFF
TGCAGCGTTACCGGGACAGGGGCAACTAATGAAAAACTGTTTTTT
>-|-|TRBJ2-4|TRBV28
CASTPARSADTSKNIQYF
TGTGCCAGCACCCCAGCACGGTCAGCGGATACAAGTAAAAACATTCAGTACTTC
>once|TRBD1|TRBJ2-2|TRBV29-1
CSAVGQGAVGELFF
TGCAGCGCCGTTGGACAGGGGGCCGTCGGGGAGCTGTTTTTT
>-|TRBD1|TRBJ1-5|TRBV7-9
CASSQTGGQPQHF
TGTGCCAGCAGCCAGACAGGGGGACAGCCCCAGCATTTT
>-|TRBD2|TRBJ2-2|TRBV5-1
CATGAGARRETGELFF
TGCGCCACCGGGGCCGGGGCGCGGCGGGAGACCGGGGAGCTGTTTTTT
>-|TRBD1|TRBJ2-2|TRBV9
CASSANRGTGELFF
TGTGCCAGCAGCGCCAACAGGGGAACCGGGGAGCTGTTTTTT
>-|-|TRBJ2-7|TRBV27
CASSPSQGGYEQYF
TGTGCCAGCAGTCCGAGCCAGGGTGGGTACGAGCAGTACTTC
>-|-|TRBJ1-5|TRBV5-1
CASSVAGLGQPQHF
TGCGCCAGCAGTGTGGCCGGTTTAGGACAGCCCCAGCATTTT
>-|-|TRBJ2-7|TRBV5-4
CASSRSGSRAYEQYF
TGTGCCAGCAGCCGATCCGGGTCACGGGCCTACGAGCAGTACTTC
>-|-|TRBJ1-4|TRBV27
CASSSRTGEKLFF
TGTGCCAGCTCATCCCGTACCGGTGAAAAACTGTTTTTT
>-|TRBD1|TRBJ2-2|TRBV7-3
CASSSDRVLNTGELFF
TGTGCCAGCAGCAGCGACAGGGTCCTGAACACCGGGGAGCTGTTTTTT
>-|-|TRBJ1-2|TRBV6-6
CASSDRPQYGYTF
TGTGCCAGCAGTGACCGACCCCAGTATGGCTACACCTTC
>-|TRBD1|TRBJ1-2|TRBV5-1
CASSRTGGYGYTF
TGCGCCAGCAGCCGGACAGGAGGATATGGCTACACCTTC
>-|-|TRBJ1-1|TRBV30
CAWSFGNTEAFF
TGTGCCTGGAGTTTTGGTAACACTGAAGCTTTCTTT
>once|-|TRBJ1-1|TRBV18
CASSPREPNTEAFF
TGTGCCAGCTCACCGCGGGAGCCGAACACTGAAGCTTTCTTT
>-|TRBD1|TRBJ1-2|TRBV30
CAWSLQGDGYTF
TGTGCCTGGAGTCTGCAGGGGGATGGCTACACCTTC
>-|TRBD2|TRBJ2-3|TRBV5-1
CASSLLAGGTDTQYF
TGCGCCAGCAGCCTGTTAGCGGGAGGGACAGATACGCAGTATTTT